The 9 T cell receptor beta chains below were found in one sample sequenced in a study of cytomegalovirus exposure and HLA in healthy donors. The study ran its PCR with 60 Vbeta and 13 Jbeta primers. Sequenced by immunoSEQ multiplex PCR; TCRdb stores in-frame clones only, minus some. The data show 150,000 or so clones, 75% to 80% seen once. The sequenced sample was PBMCs. These receptors were collected from a woman in her 50s in good health and CMV-seropositive.

The rearrangement links TRBV15 to TRBJ2-7; D remains unclear. The CDR3 consists of 15 residues. In germline, CDR1 is LNHNV, CDR2 YYDKDF (reference sequence). The V end was cut by 3 bases, the J end by 4 bases, with 16 bases between. CDR3 region: CATSSAFSFEYEQYF. In DNA form, the CDR3 reads TGTGCCACCAGCAGTGCTTTTAGTTTTGAATACGAGCAGTACTTC.

V gene TRBV5-6 combines with J gene TRBJ1-2, with D unclear. The V and J ends lost 1 base and 8 bases respectively, with 12 bases between them. This CDR3 has 13 amino acids. Per the germline V gene, CDR1 is SGHDT and CDR2 is YYEEEE. The CDR3 reads CASSLSTFPGYTF. The CDR3 DNA reads TGTGCCAGCAGCTTGTCCACTTTCCCCGGCTACACCTTC.

This clone was seen more than once but under ten times. This rearrangement joins TRBV20-1 to TRBJ2-5; D not certain. CDR3 length equals 10 residues. CDR1 is DFQATT, CDR2 SNEGSKA, per germline (reference sequence). The V and J ends lost 2 bases and 4 bases respectively, with 2 bases between them. The CDR3 loop reads CSARRETQYF. CDR3 sequence (DNA): TGCAGTGCTAGACGAGAGACCCAGTACTTC.

This clone occurred a few times. The rearrangement links TRBV6-1 to TRBJ1-4, with 7 bases matching TRBD1. CDR1 and CDR2 from the germline V gene are MNHNS and SASEGT. The CDR3 spans 15 residues. The V gene end was trimmed by 2 bases and the J gene end by 5 bases; junction bases not matched to a gene: 5. Here the CDR3 DNA reads TGTGCCAGCAGTGAAACGGGACAGCCGAATGAAAAACTGTTTTTT. Its translation: CASSETGQPNEKLFF.

The V call is TRBV15, the J call TRBJ2-2; D is perhaps TRBD2 (6 bases). Germline V gives CDR1 LNHNV, CDR2 YYDKDF (reference sequence). Between the trimmed V and J ends, which lost 0 bases and 5 bases, there was a span of 22 bases. The CDR3 runs to 19 residues. CDR3 loop: CATSRDEGSGVVGTGELFF. In DNA, the CDR3 is TGTGCCACCAGCAGAGATGAAGGTAGCGGAGTCGTTGGGACCGGGGAGCTGTTTTTT. Full variable domain (missing parts from reference TRBV15 and TRBJ2-2): DAMVIQNPRYQVTQFGKPVTLSCSQTLNHNVMYWYQQKSSQAPKLLFHYYDKDFNNEADTPDNFQSRRPNTSFCFLDIRSPGLGDTAMYLCATSRDEGSGVVGTGELFFGEGSRLTVL.

The V gene is TRBV5-8, the J gene TRBJ2-7, with D possibly TRBD2 on 5 matching bases. V lost 4 bases and J lost 2, with 13 bases in between. Germline V gene sequence: CDR1 SGHTS, CDR2 YDEGEE. There are 14 residues in the CDR3. The DNA of the CDR3 is TGTGCCAGCAGCCAACTAGGTCTTCCCTACGAGCAGTACTTC. Translating it yields CASSQLGLPYEQYF.

The table lists this clone with a few counts. This chain joins TRBV2 and TRBJ1-6; D ambiguous. Deletions cut 7 bases from V and 4 bases from J, with 11 bases between. The CDR3 spans 14 residues. CDR1 and CDR2 (germline): SNHLY, FYNNEI. The CDR3 region is CASKAVSYNSPLHF. In DNA, the CDR3 is TGTGCCAGCAAAGCCGTGTCGTATAATTCACCCCTCCACTTT.

The CDR3 DNA reads as TGTGCCAGCAGCTTAGCCGCGGGAGCGGGGACCACCCAAGAGACCCAGTACTTC. Translated: CASSLAAGAGTTQETQYF. The chain uses TRBV7-2 and TRBJ2-5; TRBD2 agrees at 7 bases. CDR1 SGHTA and CDR2 FQGNSA come from the germline V gene. The V and J ends lost 0 bases and 1 base, in that order; junction bases with no gene match: 11. CDR3 length: 18 residues.

This chain joins TRBV9 and TRBJ2-2, with TRBD2 matching over 10 bases. After removal of 4 bases from V and 4 bases from J, the junction contained 7 bases not matched to a gene. The CDR3 length is 16 residues. Germline values: CDR1 SGDLS, CDR2 YYNGEE. As DNA, the CDR3 is TGTGCCAGCAGCCTCCAACTAGCGGGGACCACCGGGGAGCTGTTTTTT. Its protein is CASSLQLAGTTGELFF.